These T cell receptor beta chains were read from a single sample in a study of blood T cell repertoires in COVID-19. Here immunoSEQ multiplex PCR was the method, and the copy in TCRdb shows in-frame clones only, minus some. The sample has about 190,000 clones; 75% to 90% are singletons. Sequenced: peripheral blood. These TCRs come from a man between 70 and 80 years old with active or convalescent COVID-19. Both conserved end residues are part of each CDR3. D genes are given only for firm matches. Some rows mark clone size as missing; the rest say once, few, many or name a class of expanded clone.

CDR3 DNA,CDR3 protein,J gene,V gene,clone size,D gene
TGTGCCAGCAGCGCATCGGCGACAGCCCGGTTGAATGAGCAGTTCTTC,CASSASATARLNEQFF,TRBJ2-1,TRBV25-1,NA,NA
TGTGCCAGCAGTTTAATTGGACAGCCTAACACAGATACGCAGTATTTT,CASSLIGQPNTDTQYF,TRBJ2-3,TRBV27,NA,NA
TGCGCCAGCAGCTTGAGGGTAGACAGGGCCGAAAATGAAAAACTGTTTTTT,CASSLRVDRAENEKLFF,TRBJ1-4,TRBV5-1,NA,TRBD1
TGTGCCAGCAGTTTGAGGGTTTATGGCTACACCTTC,CASSLRVYGYTF,TRBJ1-2,TRBV28,NA,NA
TGTGCCAGCAGCTTAGGGGAGCGGGAGGGCCGGTCTTGG,CASSLGEREGRSW,TRBJ2-7,TRBV7-2,few,TRBD2
TGTGCCAGCACCGTTTCTAATGAAAAACTGTTTTTT,CASTVSNEKLFF,TRBJ1-4,TRBV28,NA,NA
TGTGCCAGTAGTATTAGTACAGGGATCAATAGCAATCAGCCCCAGCATTTT,CASSISTGINSNQPQHF,TRBJ1-5,TRBV19,NA,NA
TGTGCCAGCAGCTTGGGGGACAGGGCGTCCACTGAAGCTTTCTTT,CASSLGDRASTEAFF,TRBJ1-1,TRBV11-2,NA,TRBD1
TGTGCCAGCTCCCCCGGGGGGGGGAAAACAGATACGCAGTATTTT,CASSPGGGKTDTQYF,TRBJ2-3,TRBV3-1/TRBV3-2,NA,TRBD2
TGTGCCAGCAGTTATTTGAGCGGGGGGATCTACAATGAGCAGTTCTTC,CASSYLSGGIYNEQFF,TRBJ2-1,TRBV6-5,NA,TRBD2
TGTGCCAGCAGCTCGCCGGGATCAGGCACAGATACGCAGTATTTT,CASSSPGSGTDTQYF,TRBJ2-3,TRBV7-9,few,NA
TGTGCCAGCAGCGAGCAGTCGGGAGAAGGGGCTGAGCAGTTCTTC,CASSEQSGEGAEQFF,TRBJ2-1,TRBV5-4,NA,NA
TGTGCCAGCAGCTTGCCCCACAGGGGCTTTAACGAGCAGTACTTC,CASSLPHRGFNEQYF,TRBJ2-7,TRBV5-4,NA,TRBD1
TGTGCCACCAGCAGAGGGGGCAGGGTTGGCGGTGGCGAGCAGTACTTC,CATSRGGRVGGGEQYF,TRBJ2-7,TRBV15,NA,NA
TGTGCCAGCAGCCAAACAGATACGCAGTATTTT,CASSQTDTQYF,TRBJ2-3,TRBV7-9,once,NA
TGTGCCAGTAGTTCCCGACAGACGAACACCGGGGAGCTGTTTTTT,CASSSRQTNTGELFF,TRBJ2-2,TRBV19,NA,NA
TGTGCCAGCAGCTTAGGAGGGACATTGTCAGAGACCCAGTACTTC,CASSLGGTLSETQYF,TRBJ2-5,TRBV7-2,few,NA
TGTGCCAGCAGTTTATTGGGACCGGGACAGGGGCATTTCTCCTATAATTCACCCCTCCACTTT,CASSLLGPGQGHFSYNSPLHF,TRBJ1-6,TRBV28,NA,TRBD1
TGTGCCAGCAGTTTCTCCCAGATAGGAAACACCATATATTTT,CASSFSQIGNTIYF,TRBJ1-3,TRBV28,NA,NA
TGTGCCAGCAGCCCCCGGGGGGAGACCTACGAGCAGTACTTC,CASSPRGETYEQYF,TRBJ2-7,TRBV28,NA,TRBD2
TGCAGTGCTAGTTTGGGTCTTCGGACAGCCGACACTGAAGCTTTCTTT,CSASLGLRTADTEAFF,TRBJ1-1,TRBV20-1,NA,NA
TGTGCCAGTAGTAACCTTGGACTCTCTGGAAACACCATATATTTT,CASSNLGLSGNTIYF,TRBJ1-3,TRBV19,NA,NA